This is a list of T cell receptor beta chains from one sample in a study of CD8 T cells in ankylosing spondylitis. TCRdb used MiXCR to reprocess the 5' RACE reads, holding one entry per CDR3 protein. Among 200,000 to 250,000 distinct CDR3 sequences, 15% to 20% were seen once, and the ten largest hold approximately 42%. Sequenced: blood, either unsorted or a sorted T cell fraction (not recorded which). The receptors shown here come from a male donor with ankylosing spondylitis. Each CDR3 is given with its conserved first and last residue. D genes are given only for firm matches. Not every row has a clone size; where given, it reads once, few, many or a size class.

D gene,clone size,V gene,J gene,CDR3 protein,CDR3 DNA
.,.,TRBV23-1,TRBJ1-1,CASSQYTGSEISTEAFF,TGCGCCAGCAGTCAGTATACAGGATCTGAGATCAGCACTGAAGCTTTCTTT
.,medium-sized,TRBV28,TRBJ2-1,CASSLLVLASNEQFF,TGTGCCAGCAGTTTATTAGTCCTAGCATCCAATGAGCAGTTCTTC
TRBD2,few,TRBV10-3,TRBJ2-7,CAISESISGSAYEQYF,TGTGCCATCAGTGAGTCGATTAGCGGGTCCGCCTACGAGCAGTACTTC
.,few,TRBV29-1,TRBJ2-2,CSVGIGGNTGELFF,TGCAGCGTTGGAATCGGGGGGAACACCGGGGAGCTGTTTTTT
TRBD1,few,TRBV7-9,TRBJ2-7,CASSLVGQGAKGQYF,TGTGCCAGCAGCTTGGTAGGACAGGGGGCGAAAGGGCAGTACTTC
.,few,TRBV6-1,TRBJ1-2,CASAPGQGYGYTF,TGTGCCAGCGCGCCGGGGCAGGGCTATGGCTACACCTTC
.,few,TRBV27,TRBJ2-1,CASSSRGNEQFF,TGTGCCAGCAGCTCTCGGGGCAATGAGCAGTTCTTC
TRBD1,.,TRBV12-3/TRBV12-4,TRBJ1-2,CASSSTGQGLGGYTF,TGTGCCAGCAGTTCCACAGGACAGGGTTTGGGTGGCTACACCTTC
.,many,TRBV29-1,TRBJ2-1,CSVEVPLGMEEQFF,TGCAGCGTTGAAGTCCCGCTGGGAATGGAAGAGCAGTTCTTC
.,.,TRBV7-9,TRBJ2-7,CASRMDGLYEQYF,TGTGCCAGCAGGATGGACGGGCTCTACGAGCAGTACTTC
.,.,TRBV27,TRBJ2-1,CASSLRGISSYNEQFF,TGTGCCAGCAGTTTGCGGGGCATTAGCTCCTACAATGAGCAGTTCTTC
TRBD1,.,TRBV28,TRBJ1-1,CASSLDDRGTEAFF,TGTGCCAGCAGTTTAGACGACAGGGGCACTGAAGCTTTCTTT
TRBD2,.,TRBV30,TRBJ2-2,CAWSVGGRDTGELFF,TGTGCCTGGAGTGTTGGAGGGAGGGACACCGGGGAGCTGTTTTTT
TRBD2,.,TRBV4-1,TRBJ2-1,CASTFVSGPDNEQFF,TGCGCCAGCACGTTCGTTAGCGGGCCAGACAATGAGCAGTTCTTC
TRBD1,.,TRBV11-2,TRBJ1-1,CASSSSTGGQYLNTEAFF,TGTGCCAGCAGCTCGTCGACAGGGGGCCAATATCTGAACACTGAAGCTTTCTTT
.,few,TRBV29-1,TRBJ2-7,CSVVGSESYEQYF,TGCAGCGTTGTGGGCAGTGAATCCTACGAGCAGTACTTC
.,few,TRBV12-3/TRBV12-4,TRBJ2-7,CASSLARLGEQYF,TGTGCCAGCAGTTTAGCGAGGTTGGGGGAGCAGTACTTC
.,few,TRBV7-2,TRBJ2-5,CASSLAGGNQETQYF,TGTGCCAGCAGCTTAGCGGGAGGAAACCAAGAGACCCAGTACTTC
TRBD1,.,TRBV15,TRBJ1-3,CATSSSRGGGDTIYF,TGTGCCACCAGCAGCAGCAGGGGGGGTGGAGACACCATATATTTT
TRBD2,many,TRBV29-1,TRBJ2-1,CSVEGTSEYNEQFF,TGCAGCGTTGAAGGGACTAGCGAATACAATGAGCAGTTCTTC
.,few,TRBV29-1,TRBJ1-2,CSDASGLVSYGYTF,TGCAGCGATGCGTCAGGGTTGGTTTCCTATGGCTACACCTTC
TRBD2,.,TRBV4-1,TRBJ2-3,CASSQMGGRDPDTQYF,TGCGCCAGCAGCCAAATGGGGGGGAGGGACCCAGATACGCAGTATTTT
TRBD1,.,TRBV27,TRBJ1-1,CASIIGRGPFTEAFF,TGTGCCAGCATCATTGGCAGGGGGCCGTTCACTGAAGCTTTCTTT
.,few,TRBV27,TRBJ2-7,CASSSWLVNPYEQYF,TGTGCCAGCAGTTCGTGGCTGGTAAATCCCTACGAGCAGTACTTC
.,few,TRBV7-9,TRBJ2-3,CATQLPSTDTQYF,TGTGCCACCCAGTTGCCCAGCACAGATACGCAGTATTTT
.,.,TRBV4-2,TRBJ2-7,CASSADFPAGASYEQYF,TGTGCCAGCAGCGCAGACTTCCCGGCAGGAGCCTCCTACGAGCAGTACTTC
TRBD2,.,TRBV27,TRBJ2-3,CASSRSSGGTDTQYF,TGTGCCAGCAGTCGGTCGAGCGGGGGCACAGATACGCAGTATTTT
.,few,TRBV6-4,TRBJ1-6,CASSETGSSPLHF,TGTGCCAGCAGTGAAACAGGTTCTTCACCCCTCCACTTT
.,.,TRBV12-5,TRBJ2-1,CASGLGYNEQFF,TGTGCTAGTGGTTTGGGTTACAATGAGCAGTTCTTC
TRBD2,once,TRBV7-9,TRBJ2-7,CASSLGSSGGSYEQYF,TGTGCCAGCAGCTTAGGGTCTAGCGGGGGGTCCTACGAGCAGTACTTC
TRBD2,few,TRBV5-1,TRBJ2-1,CASSSTSGIAYNEQFF,TGCGCCAGCAGCTCGACTAGCGGGATTGCTTACAATGAGCAGTTCTTC
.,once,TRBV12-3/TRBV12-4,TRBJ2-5,CASSFGEDETQYF,TGTGCCAGCAGTTTCGGCGAGGACGAGACCCAGTACTTC
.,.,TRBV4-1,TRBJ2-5,CASSQHDSQPETQYF,TGCGCCAGCAGCCAACACGACTCTCAACCCGAGACCCAGTACTTC
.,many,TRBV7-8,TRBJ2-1,CASSFGINEQFF,TGTGCCAGCAGCTTCGGTATCAATGAGCAGTTCTTC
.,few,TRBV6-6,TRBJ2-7,CASSYEGEQYF,TGTGCCAGCAGTTACGAAGGGGAGCAGTACTTC